The TCR beta chain under discussion was sequenced for a study of T cell responses to AZD1222 COVID-19 vaccine. V shed 1 base and J shed 3 bases, with 15 bases lying between them. Germline-derived CDR1 and CDR2 are LNHDA and SQIVND (reference sequence). The CDR3 extends over 16 amino acids. Data came from immunoSEQ multiplex PCR; TCRdb stores just in-frame clones and leaves some out. Among about 130,000 clones listed, approximately 92% were seen once. The source of this sequence is an adult who received the AZD1222 COVID-19 vaccine. The sample here was peripheral blood, taken 28 days after the second AZD1222 dose. The chain has TRBV19 and TRBJ1-2, with no clear D. Written as DNA, the CDR3 is TGTGCCAGTAGTATAGTCACAGCCCGATTAGACTATGGCTACACCTTC. It specifies CASSIVTARLDYGYTF.